These 25 T cell receptor beta chains were sequenced from one sample in a study of blood T cell repertoires in COVID-19. TCRdb's copy holds only in-frame clones and misses some; the assay was immunoSEQ multiplex PCR. The sample has under 350,000 clones, just over 85% seen once; the top ten hold roughly 4%. Sequences were obtained from PBMCs or T cells enriched from blood (not recorded which). Source of these receptors: a woman in her thirties or forties with acute COVID-19.

This sequence joins TRBV4-3 and TRBJ2-1; 8 bases fit TRBD1. This CDR3 has 13 amino acids. Germline CDR1 is LGHNA and CDR2 is YSLEER. The V segment lost 4 bases and the J segment 8 bases; nucleotides outside the gene matches: 4. CDR3 in amino acids: CASSPDRDDEQFF. The CDR3 bases are TGCGCCAGCAGCCCGGACAGGGACGATGAGCAGTTCTTC.

This chain uses TRBV7-2 with TRBJ2-1; 7 bases map to TRBD1. Trimming removed 4 bases from V and 1 base from J; junction bases left unmatched: 7. The CDR3 sequence is 16 residues long. Per the germline V gene, CDR1 is SGHTA and CDR2 is FQGNSA. CDR3 bases: TGTGCCAGCAGCTCCAGACAGGGAACATCCTACAATGAGCAGTTCTTC. It codes for CASSSRQGTSYNEQFF.

This clone is a singleton in its sample. The chain couples TRBV4-2 to TRBJ1-4; D remains unclear. Germline lookup yields CDR1 LGHNA and CDR2 YNFKEQ. CDR3 size: 15 residues. V was shortened by 3 bases and J by 5 bases, with 13 bases between the two germline ends. CDR3 loop: CASSHPGGLNEKLFF. The CDR3 DNA reads as TGTGCCAGCAGCCACCCCGGCGGTCTCAATGAAAAACTGTTTTTT.

The chain combines TRBV5-1 with TRBJ1-1, with no clear D. The germline V gene encodes CDR1 SGHRS and CDR2 YFSETQ. The CDR3 is 13 amino acids. Trimming cost V 5 bases and J 0 bases, with 8 bases left between them. The CDR3 nucleotides are TGCGCCAGCAGTGACGGGATGAACACTGAAGCTTTCTTT. Its translation: CASSDGMNTEAFF.

J is TRBJ2-3 and V is TRBV2; D perhaps matches TRBD1 (7 bases). This CDR3 region has 15 residues. Deletions cut 6 bases from V and 5 bases from J, with 18 bases between. Germline CDR1 reads SNHLY; CDR2 reads FYNNEI. Here the CDR3 DNA reads TGTGCCAGCAGCAGGGGGGCACTGAATGTAGATACGCAGTATTTT. It codes for CASSRGALNVDTQYF.

This sequence joins TRBV9 and TRBJ2-2; D call uncertain. CDR3 size: 13 residues. The V and J ends lost 2 bases and 4 bases respectively, with 6 bases between them. Germline V gene lookup returns CDR1 SGDLS and CDR2 YYNGEE. CDR3 sequence reads: CASSVLSTGELFF. The CDR3 coding sequence is TGTGCCAGCAGCGTTTTATCCACCGGGGAGCTGTTTTTT.

This clone was recorded once. The chain joins TRBV3-1 (or the pseudogene TRBV3-2) to TRBJ1-6; the D gene is possibly TRBD1 (5 bases). CDR1 is LGHDT, CDR2 YNNKEL, per germline (reference sequence). This CDR3 comprises 16 residues. V was shortened by 4 bases and J by 3 bases, with 13 bases between the two germline ends. The CDR3 protein is CASSPGGAVYNSPLHF. CDR3 sequence (DNA): TGTGCCAGCAGCCCGGGTGGGGCTGTCTATAATTCACCCCTCCACTTT.

The V and J genes are TRBV11-1 and TRBJ1-1, with 9 bases lining up with TRBD1. The germline CDR1 and CDR2 sequences are SGHAT and FQDESV (reference sequence). This CDR3 spans 14 amino acids. After removal of 6 bases from V and 6 bases from J, the junction contained 8 bases not matched to a gene. The CDR3 reads CASRTTGGKAEAFF. The CDR3, as DNA: TGTGCCAGCAGGACGACAGGGGGTAAAGCTGAAGCTTTCTTT. The whole variable domain, filled in from reference TRBV11-1 and TRBJ1-1, reads EAEVAQSPRYKITEKSQAVAFWCDPISGHATLYWYRQILGQGPELLVQFQDESVVDDSQLPKDRFSAERLKGVDSTLKIQPAELGDSAMYLCASRTTGGKAEAFFGQGTRLTVV.

The rearrangement joins TRBV16 to TRBJ2-7; D perhaps matches TRBD1 (6 bases). Germline lookup yields CDR1 KGHSY and CDR2 FQNENV. Trimming cost V 3 bases and J 2 bases, with 17 bases left between them. CDR3 length equals 16 residues. CDR3 sequence: CASSHAWGRGTYEQYF. As DNA, the CDR3 is TGTGCCAGCAGCCATGCATGGGGCAGGGGAACCTACGAGCAGTACTTC. The full variable domain, rest sourced from reference TRBV16 and TRBJ2-7, is GEEVAQTPKHLVRGEGQKAKLYCAPIKGHSYVFWYQQVLKNEFKFLISFQNENVFDETGMPKERFSAKCLPNSPCSLEIQATKLEDSAVYFCASSHAWGRGTYEQYFGPGTRLTVT.

The CDR3 sequence is CASSSVTVNQPQHF. The CDR3 bases are TGTGCCAGCAGTTCGGTGACAGTAAATCAGCCCCAGCATTTT. The chain recombines TRBV6-2 or TRBV6-3 with TRBJ1-5, with D possibly matching TRBD1 (5 bases). CDR3 length equals 14 residues. V lost 4 bases, J lost 4 bases, and 11 bases lay in between. Germline V gene sequence: CDR1 MNHEY, CDR2 SVGEGT.

This rearrangement joins TRBV4-3 to TRBJ1-2; the match to TRBD1 covers 8 bases. The germline CDR1 and CDR2 sequences are LGHNA and YSLEER. The CDR3 covers 18 residues. Losses at the gene ends were 0 bases for V and 1 base for J; bases not matched to a gene: 10. The CDR3 region is CASSQDFGQGFYNYGYTF. The CDR3 DNA is TGCGCCAGCAGCCAAGATTTTGGACAGGGCTTTTATAACTATGGCTACACCTTC.

The CDR3 is CASSFSSTDTQYF. The CDR3 DNA follows: TGTGCCAGCAGCTTTAGTAGCACAGATACGCAGTATTTT. This chain links TRBV7-9 with TRBJ2-3; D is undetermined. Trimming pared 3 bases from V and 0 bases from J, leaving 4 bases between. Germline lookup yields CDR1 SEHNR and CDR2 FQNEAQ (reference sequence). The length of the CDR3 is 13 residues. Combining the CDR3 with reference TRBV7-9 and TRBJ2-3 gives the whole variable domain DTGVSQNPRHKITKRGQNVTFRCDPISEHNRLYWYRQTLGQGPEFLTYFQNEAQLEKSRLLSDRFSAERPKGSFSTLEIQRTEQGDSAMYLCASSFSSTDTQYFGPGTRLTVL.

The genes are TRBV7-9 and TRBJ1-2; 8 positions agree with TRBD1. Germline CDR1 and CDR2: SEHNR and FQNEAQ (reference sequence). The CDR3 extends over 16 amino acids. Losses at the gene ends were 5 bases for V and 9 bases for J; bases not matched to a gene: 17. The CDR3 reads CASSPPPARGPPSYTF. As DNA, the CDR3 is TGTGCCAGCAGCCCTCCGCCGGCCAGGGGGCCTCCGAGCTACACCTTC.

In this sample, this clone turned up a few times. The chain uses TRBV7-7 and TRBJ2-2; 8 positions agree with TRBD1. Germline values: CDR1 SSHAT, CDR2 FNYEAQ (reference sequence). Trimming cost V 5 bases and J 4 bases; bases outside gene matches: 6. This CDR3 has 15 amino acids. The CDR3 loop reads CASSQDRGGTGELFF. In DNA, the CDR3 is TGTGCCAGCAGCCAAGACAGGGGAGGCACCGGGGAGCTGTTTTTT.

The chain carries TRBV3-1 (or the pseudogene TRBV3-2) and TRBJ2-2, with 7 nucleotides matching TRBD1. Losses at the gene ends were 4 bases for V and 5 bases for J; bases not matched to a gene: 13. CDR3 length: 17 residues. Germline V gene data show CDR1 as LGHDT and CDR2 as YNNKEL (reference sequence). The CDR3 sequence is CASSPRGQGVRTGELFF. CDR3 DNA sequence: TGTGCCAGCAGCCCCCGGGGCCAGGGGGTACGAACCGGGGAGCTGTTTTTT.

The gene calls are TRBV12-5 and TRBJ2-7; a weak D match, TRBD2 (7 bases). CDR3 size: 14 residues. The V end lost 1 base, the J end lost 1 base, and 8 bases lay between the germline ends. CDR1 is LGHNT, CDR2 FRNRAP, per germline. In DNA, the CDR3 is TGTGCTAGTGGTTTGGAGGGGGGGTCCTACGAGCAGTACTTC. Its protein product is CASGLEGGSYEQYF.

This rearrangement joins TRBV5-5 to TRBJ1-1; TRBD1 aligns across 7 bases. V was clipped by 6 bases and J by 4 bases; unmatched bases: 15. This CDR3 has 16 amino acids. The V gene's germline CDR1 is SGHKS and CDR2 YYEKEE (reference sequence). Here the CDR3 reads CASKVGQRPRVTEAFF. DNA of the CDR3: TGTGCCAGCAAAGTGGGACAGCGCCCCCGAGTCACTGAAGCTTTCTTT.

The CDR3 DNA follows: TGTGCCAGCAGCTCGTCGGACTTTACACCCCTCCACTTT. Translation gives CASSSSDFTPLHF. The chain links TRBV3-1 (or the pseudogene TRBV3-2) to TRBJ1-6; D not resolved. Between the trimmed V and J ends, which lost 5 bases and 11 bases, there was a span of 13 bases. The CDR3 loop spans 13 amino acids. Germline V lookup: CDR1 LGHDT, CDR2 YNNKEL (reference sequence).

This clone was found once. This sequence joins TRBV2 and TRBJ2-3, with TRBD2 identical over 13 bases. The CDR3 covers 15 residues. The V gene's germline CDR1 is SNHLY and CDR2 FYNNEI. With V trimmed by 6 bases and J by 4 bases, 4 bases remained unmatched. For the CDR3, the DNA is TGTGCCAGCAGCACCGGGACTAGCGGGGCAGATACGCAGTATTTT. It encodes CASSTGTSGADTQYF.

There are a few counts of this clone. The V gene is TRBV9, the J gene TRBJ1-5, with a tentative D call TRBD1 (6 bases). CDR3 length equals 15 residues. V dropped 4 bases and J dropped 0 bases, with 11 bases sitting between them. Per germline, CDR1 SGDLS and CDR2 YYNGEE. In DNA, the CDR3 is TGTGCCAGCAGCCCGACAGGAAATAGCAATCAGCCCCAGCATTTT. It codes for CASSPTGNSNQPQHF.

The rearrangement links TRBV25-1 to TRBJ1-3; the D gene is possibly TRBD1 (5 bases). Trimming removed 5 bases at V and 4 bases at J, with 12 bases between. The CDR3 spans 14 residues. Germline V CDR1 and CDR2: MGHDK, SYGVNS. The chain's CDR3 is CASSQGRKGNTIYF. CDR3 DNA sequence: TGTGCCAGCAGTCAGGGTAGGAAAGGAAACACCATATATTTT.

This clone turned up a few times. The chain couples TRBV12-3 or TRBV12-4 to TRBJ2-1; TRBD2 might be the D (6 bases). CDR3 length equals 11 residues. Trimming left V 8 bases short and J 9 bases short, with 11 bases between. CDR3 region: CASRELAEQFF. The DNA for the CDR3 is TGTGCCAGCCGGGAGTTGGCTGAGCAGTTCTTC.

The V and J genes are TRBV28 and TRBJ1-4; perhaps TRBD1 as D (6 bases). CDR1 and CDR2 from the germline V gene are MDHEN and SYDVKM. The CDR3 has 12 amino acids. V lost 7 bases, J lost 8 bases, and 11 bases lay in between. CDR3 loop: CASMRGREKLFF. CDR3 DNA sequence: TGTGCCAGCATGCGGGGGCGCGAAAAACTGTTTTTT.

With respect to this clone: At the DNA level, this CDR3 is encoded by other sequences in the same sample as well. This rearrangement joins TRBV9 to TRBJ2-3; a weak D match, TRBD2 (6 bases). This CDR3 is 14 amino acids long. The germline V gene encodes CDR1 SGDLS and CDR2 YYNGEE. Trimming took off 0 bases at V and 5 bases at J, with 10 bases between the two ends. CDR3: CASSVAGSGDTQYF. Written as DNA, the CDR3 is TGTGCCAGCAGCGTAGCAGGTAGCGGAGATACGCAGTATTTT.

The rearrangement uses TRBV5-1 and TRBJ1-2, with D perhaps TRBD1 (6 bases). The CDR3 length is 14 residues. Germline CDR1 is SGHRS and CDR2 is YFSETQ. V was clipped by 7 bases and J by 2 bases, with 15 bases between them. CDR3 region: CASGTNTGNYGYTF. CDR3 DNA sequence: TGCGCCAGCGGGACTAACACAGGGAACTATGGCTACACCTTC.